This TCR beta chain was sequenced in a study of cytomegalovirus exposure and HLA in healthy donors. With 60 Vbeta and 13 Jbeta primers, the PCR was carried out. TCRdb's copy holds only in-frame clones and misses some; the assay was immunoSEQ multiplex PCR. The sample yields 110,000 or so clones, 60% to 80% seen once. Trimming cost V 4 bases and J 9 bases; bases outside gene matches: 4. Germline assignment: CDR1 MNHEY and CDR2 SMNVEV (reference sequence). The CDR3 spans 13 residues. This clone was recorded once. No antigen is known for it. Findings of the study overall: Sequencing depth roughly uniform across donors was assumed in presence/absence analyses. Because they were indistinguishable, some V segments, including TRBV6-2 and TRBV6-3, were excluded. Later analysis suggested most CMV-associated TCR beta chains were HLA-restricted. According to an earlier analysis, most TCR beta V segments yielded productive rearrangements about 87% or about 30% of the time.

This receptor was obtained from a man aged 18 to 30 in good health and CMV-seropositive. The V gene is TRBV27, the J gene TRBJ2-3; 10 bases are shared with TRBD2. Input material: PBMCs. CDR3 residues: CASSWSAGGTQYF. The CDR3, as DNA: TGTGCCAGCAGTTGGTCAGCGGGGGGGACGCAGTATTTT.